This passage covers 3 T cell receptor beta chains from one sample sequenced in a study of blood T cell repertoires in COVID-19. TCRdb keeps only in-frame clones here, not all; method: immunoSEQ multiplex PCR. The table has 250,000 or so clones, roughly 80% seen once; the top ten hold around 3.6%. Sequences were obtained from PBMCs or T cells enriched from blood (not recorded which). Receptors were obtained from a man aged 50 or older who had recovered from COVID-19.

V gene TRBV6-2 or TRBV6-3 combines with J gene TRBJ1-2; D not certain. Trimming stripped 5 bases from V and 3 bases from J, with 16 bases between. In germline, CDR1 is MNHEY, CDR2 SVGEGT. The CDR3 is 15 amino acids. The CDR3 sequence is CASSLSGWEDYGYTF. The CDR3 DNA follows: TGTGCCAGCAGTCTAAGTGGTTGGGAGGACTATGGCTACACCTTC.

This chain joins TRBV7-2 and TRBJ2-2; D remains unclear. The CDR3 sequence is 14 residues long. Per the germline V gene, CDR1 is SGHTA and CDR2 is FQGNSA. Between the trimmed V and J ends, which lost 1 base and 4 bases, there was a span of 7 bases. CDR3 nucleotides: TGTGCCAGCAGCTTAGTATCAGGCACCGGGGAGCTGTTTTTT. Encoded protein: CASSLVSGTGELFF.

The rearrangement joins TRBV18 to TRBJ2-5; TRBD2 aligns across 9 bases. CDR1 is KGHSH, CDR2 LQKENI, per germline. The J segment lost 1 base and the V segment lost 3 bases, leaving 6 bases of the junction unmatched. The CDR3 spans 16 residues. CDR3 residues: CASSPSAGGLQETQYF. The DNA of the CDR3 is TGTGCCAGCTCACCGTCAGCGGGGGGCCTCCAAGAGACCCAGTACTTC.